This TCR beta chain came from a study of PD-L1 blockade in urothelial cancer. Whole-study results and caveats: Where pretreatment blood TCR clonality fell below the median, better survival was predicted.

The J segment lost 3 bases and the V segment lost 1 base, leaving 5 bases of the junction unmatched. From germline, CDR1 is SQVTM and CDR2 ANQGSEA. The CDR3 is 14 residues long. Sequencing used immunoSEQ multiplex PCR; TCRdb keeps in-frame clones, though not all of them. This table holds roughly 40,000 clones, 81% found once. Remarks on this clone: Its antigen is unknown.

The chain combines TRBV29-1 with TRBJ1-1, with 7 bases lining up with TRBD1. This receptor was obtained from a man in his 70s with urothelial cancer. Sequenced material: PBMCs, taken around atezolizumab (anti-PD-L1) treatment. The CDR3 bases are TGCAGCGTTGAAGCAGGGACAGAGGACACTGAAGCTTTCTTT. This gives the protein CSVEAGTEDTEAFF.